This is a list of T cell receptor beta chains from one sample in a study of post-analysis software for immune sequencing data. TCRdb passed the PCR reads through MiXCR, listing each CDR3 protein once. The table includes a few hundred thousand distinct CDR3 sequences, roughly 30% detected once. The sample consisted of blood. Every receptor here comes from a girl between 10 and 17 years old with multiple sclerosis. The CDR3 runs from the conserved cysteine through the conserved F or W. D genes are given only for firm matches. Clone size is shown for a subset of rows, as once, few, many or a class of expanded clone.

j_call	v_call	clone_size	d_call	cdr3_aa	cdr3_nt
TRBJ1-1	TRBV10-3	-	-	CATPKGDSNTEAFF	TGTGCCACTCCTAAGGGAGACTCGAACACTGAAGCTTTCTTT
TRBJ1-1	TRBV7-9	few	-	CASSLVAMGTEAFF	TGTGCCAGCAGCTTAGTCGCAATGGGCACTGAAGCTTTCTTT
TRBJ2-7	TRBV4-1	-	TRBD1	CASSQDYRGLGSYEQYF	TGCGCCAGCAGCCAAGATTACAGGGGCCTTGGCTCCTACGAGCAGTACTTC
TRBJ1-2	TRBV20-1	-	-	CSADAYGYTF	TGCAGTGCTGATGCCTATGGCTACACCTTC
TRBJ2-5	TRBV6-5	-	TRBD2	CATTSATNGETQYF	TGTGCCACCACTAGCGCCACCAATGGGGAGACCCAGTACTTC
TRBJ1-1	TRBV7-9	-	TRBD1	CASSIATGQNEAFF	TGTGCCAGCAGCATAGCGACAGGGCAGAATGAAGCTTTCTTT
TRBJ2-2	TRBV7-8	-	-	CASSAIRDPNTGELFF	TGTGCCAGCAGCGCTATCAGGGACCCGAACACCGGGGAGCTGTTTTTT
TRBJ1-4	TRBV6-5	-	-	CASSPVGDNEKLFF	TGTGCCAGCAGCCCTGTGGGGGATAATGAAAAACTGTTTTTT
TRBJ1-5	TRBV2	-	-	CASSEGSGNQPQHF	TGTGCCAGCAGTGAGGGGTCAGGCAATCAGCCCCAGCATTTT
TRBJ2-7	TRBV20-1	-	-	CSASALGEQYF	TGCAGTGCTAGTGCGTTAGGCGAGCAGTACTTC
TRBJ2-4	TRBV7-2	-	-	CASSLWGDVQYF	TGTGCCAGCAGCTTGTGGGGAGACGTTCAGTACTTC
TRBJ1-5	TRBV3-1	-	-	CASSQDRARGQPQHF	TGTGCCAGCAGCCAAGATCGAGCCAGGGGTCAGCCCCAGCATTTT
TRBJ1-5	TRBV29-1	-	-	CSSEGGPKVQPQHF	TGCAGCTCAGAAGGGGGGCCGAAGGTTCAGCCCCAGCATTTT
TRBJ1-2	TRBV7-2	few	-	CASSLKVVRDNGYTF	TGTGCCAGCAGCTTAAAGGTGGTAAGGGATAATGGCTACACCTTC
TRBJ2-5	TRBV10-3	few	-	CAISPLGLREETQYF	TGTGCCATCAGTCCTCTGGGTCTTCGGGAGGAGACCCAGTACTTC
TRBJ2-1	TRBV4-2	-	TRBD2	CASSQGLAGGYEQFF	TGTGCCAGCAGCCAAGGGCTAGCGGGGGGATATGAGCAGTTCTTC
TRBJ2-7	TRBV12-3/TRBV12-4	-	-	CASRLDAVNEQYF	TGTGCCAGCAGGCTGGACGCGGTAAACGAGCAGTACTTC
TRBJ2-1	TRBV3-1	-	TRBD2	CASSRIAGGQWGTNEQFF	TGTGCCAGCAGTCGAATAGCGGGGGGCCAATGGGGTACCAATGAGCAGTTCTTC
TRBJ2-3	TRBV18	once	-	CASSPRQDRTDTQYF	TGTGCCAGCTCACCAAGACAGGACCGCACAGATACGCAGTATTTT
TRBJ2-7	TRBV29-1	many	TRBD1	CSAVTGQGVEQYF	TGCAGCGCCGTGACGGGACAGGGGGTCGAGCAGTACTTC
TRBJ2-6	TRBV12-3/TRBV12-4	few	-	CASTSHVSSGANVLTF	TGTGCCAGCACCTCTCATGTTTCCTCTGGGGCCAACGTCCTGACTTTC
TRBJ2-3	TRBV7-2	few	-	CASSLALARADTQYF	TGTGCCAGCAGCTTAGCTCTAGCTAGGGCAGATACGCAGTATTTT
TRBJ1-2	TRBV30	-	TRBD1	CASDRVYGYTF	TGTGCCTCTGACAGGGTATATGGCTACACCTTC
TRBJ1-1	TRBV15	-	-	CATSTTGQNTEAFF	TGTGCCACCAGCACTACTGGACAGAACACTGAAGCTTTCTTT